These 15 T cell receptor beta chains came from one sample sequenced in a study of blood T cell repertoires in COVID-19. The data were produced by immunoSEQ multiplex PCR, yet TCRdb's version contains in-frame clones alone and is incomplete. The data show 50,000 to 60,000 clones, with roughly 90% seen just once and roughly 9.7% held by the top ten. The specimen sequenced was peripheral blood. The receptors shown here come from an elderly woman with acute or convalescent COVID-19.

The CDR3 DNA follows: TGTGCCAGCAGCCAAGAAGGGCTAGCAAACGCGAACACCGGGGAGCTGTTTTTT. Residues: CASSQEGLANANTGELFF. The rearrangement joins TRBV4-2 to TRBJ2-2, with D perhaps matching TRBD2 (5 bases). The CDR3 spans 18 residues. With 0 bases removed from V and 0 bases from J, the gap between germline ends came to 14 bases. Looked up from germline, CDR1 is LGHNA and CDR2 is YNFKEQ.

Only a few counts were recorded for this clone. The chain is built from TRBV5-1 and TRBJ2-5, with 10 bases lining up with TRBD2. J was trimmed by 1 base and V by 4 bases; bases with no gene match: 4. Germline-derived CDR1 and CDR2 are SGHRS and YFSETQ. CDR3 length equals 15 residues. The CDR3 nucleotides are TGCGCCAGCAGCCCCGGACTAGCGGCCCAAGAGACCCAGTACTTC. This translates into CASSPGLAAQETQYF.

This sequence joins TRBV6-5 and TRBJ2-1; a weak D match, TRBD1 (5 bases). This CDR3 comprises 13 residues. Germline V gene sequence: CDR1 MNHEY, CDR2 SVGAGI. The V end was cut by 6 bases, the J end by 3 bases, with 9 bases between. For the CDR3, the DNA is TGTGCCAGCAGGGCGACAGTCTACAATGAGCAGTTCTTC. This encodes CASRATVYNEQFF.

The genes are TRBV27 and TRBJ2-7; TRBD1 agrees at 7 bases. The CDR3 totals 14 residues. J gave up 2 bases and V 7 bases, and 8 bases lay outside the gene matches. Germline V gives CDR1 MNHEY, CDR2 SMNVEV (reference sequence). CDR3 sequence reads: CASTPQGSTYEQYF. CDR3 DNA sequence: TGTGCCAGCACCCCACAGGGGTCTACCTACGAGCAGTACTTC.

This chain uses TRBV2 with TRBJ2-2, with 9 bases matching TRBD2. V was pared by 7 bases and J by 6 bases, with 9 bases of the junction left unmatched. This CDR3 has 15 residues. Looked up from germline, CDR1 is SNHLY and CDR2 is FYNNEI. The CDR3 loop is CASISGGRAAGELFF. The CDR3 nucleotides read TGTGCCAGCATAAGCGGCGGGAGGGCTGCCGGGGAGCTGTTTTTT.

V is TRBV2 and J is TRBJ2-1, with 15 bases aligning to TRBD2. Germline CDR1 is SNHLY and CDR2 is FYNNEI. Trimming cost V 4 bases and J 0 bases; bases outside gene matches: 7. This CDR3 has 19 residues. CDR3 region: CASSGPGLAGGTSYNEQFF. As DNA, the CDR3 is TGTGCCAGCAGTGGACCGGGACTAGCGGGAGGAACCTCCTACAATGAGCAGTTCTTC.

The chain carries TRBV7-9 and TRBJ2-2, with D unresolved. Per the germline V gene, CDR1 is SEHNR and CDR2 is FQNEAQ (reference sequence). The CDR3 runs 15 residues. The V end lost 1 base, the J end lost 1 base, and 7 bases lay between the germline ends. In nucleotides, the CDR3 is TGTGCCAGCAGCTTAGGCCAGGAGAACACCGGGGAGCTGTTTTTT. Encoded protein: CASSLGQENTGELFF.

The V gene is TRBV25-1, the J gene TRBJ2-1; D is unresolved. This CDR3 has 14 residues. Germline CDR1 and CDR2: MGHDK and SYGVNS. Trimming took 6 bases from V and 5 from J, leaving 14 bases between them. The CDR3 here is CASSVRSLNNEQFF. CDR3 bases: TGTGCCAGCAGCGTTCGGAGCTTAAACAATGAGCAGTTCTTC.

V and J are TRBV5-4 and TRBJ2-5, with 13 bases that match TRBD2. Germline V CDR1 and CDR2: SGHNT, YYREEE (reference sequence). The CDR3 spans 14 residues. The trim removed 4 bases at V and 5 bases at J, leaving 2 bases unmatched. Here the CDR3 reads CASSGTSGTETQYF. The DNA for the CDR3 is TGTGCCAGCAGCGGGACTAGCGGGACTGAGACCCAGTACTTC.

This chain joins TRBV11-2 and TRBJ2-5; 8 positions agree with TRBD2. The CDR3 spans 15 residues. V lost 6 bases, J lost 9 bases, and 15 bases stayed unmatched. Germline CDR1 is SGHAT and CDR2 is FQNNGV. CDR3 loop: CASSIGASGLGAQYF. CDR3 DNA: TGTGCCAGCAGTATTGGGGCTAGCGGGCTGGGGGCCCAGTACTTC.

The V and J genes are TRBV11-3 and TRBJ2-5; 12 bases agree with TRBD1. The J segment lost 5 bases and the V segment lost 6 bases, leaving 10 bases of the junction unmatched. This CDR3 contains 16 residues. From germline, CDR1 is SGHNT and CDR2 YENEEA. CDR3 in amino acids: CASRLPGQGASETQYF. The CDR3 DNA sequence: TGTGCCAGCAGGCTCCCGGGACAGGGGGCTTCCGAGACCCAGTACTTC.

The chain links TRBV24-1 to TRBJ2-3; no clear D gene. The V end lost 5 bases, the J end lost 4 bases, and 6 bases lay between the germline ends. The length of the CDR3 is 12 residues. Germline lookup yields CDR1 KGHDR and CDR2 SFDVKD. The CDR3 here is CATSASADTQYF. CDR3 bases: TGTGCCACCAGTGCTAGTGCAGATACGCAGTATTTT.

The CDR3 coding sequence is TGCGCCAGCAGCCCAAGACCAGGTGAACCCCGGTCCCTCCACTTT. It codes for CASSPRPGEPRSLHF. This chain joins TRBV4-3 and TRBJ1-6; D gene ambiguous. Germline V gene lookup returns CDR1 LGHNA and CDR2 YSLEER. The CDR3 has 15 residues. The V gene lost 4 bases and the J gene lost 14 bases, with 21 bases spanning the gap.

This clone was counted a single time. The V call is TRBV4-2, the J call TRBJ1-5, with 9 bases identical to TRBD1. The CDR3 covers 16 residues. V gave up 1 base and J gave up 2 bases; unmatched junction bases: 3. Germline assignment: CDR1 LGHNA and CDR2 YNFKEQ. This CDR3 is CASSQGGQGGNQPQHF. The CDR3 nucleotides are TGTGCCAGCAGCCAAGGGGGACAGGGCGGCAATCAGCCCCAGCATTTT.

The gene calls are TRBV7-2 and TRBJ1-6; D ambiguous. The CDR3 covers 16 residues. Germline V lookup: CDR1 SGHTA, CDR2 FQGNSA. V was trimmed by 4 bases and J by 2 bases, leaving 12 bases between them. Written as DNA, the CDR3 is TGTGCCAGCAGCTCAGCCCTAGGCACCTATAATTCACCCCTCCACTTT. This encodes CASSSALGTYNSPLHF.